The sequence of this T cell receptor beta chain was determined in a study of blood T cells in healthy people across ages. CDR3 length: 12 amino acids. V was shortened by 3 bases and J by 5 bases, with 10 bases between the two germline ends. CDR1 DFQATT and CDR2 SNEGSKA come from the germline V gene (reference sequence). Then a second PCR, running about 7 to 11 cycles, was carried out with a sample-barcoded 5' primer and a J-beta primer mix. TCRdb reprocessed the 5' RACE reads via MiXCR and lists one record per CDR3 protein. The sample has some 710,000 distinct CDR3 sequences; around half are singletons.

This receptor was taken from an elderly man in good health. Sequencing was performed on blood. V gene TRBV20-1 combines with J gene TRBJ2-5; a weak D match, TRBD2 (6 bases). The CDR3 reads CSASGGYETQYF. DNA for the CDR3: TGCAGTGCTAGTGGGGGGTACGAGACCCAGTACTTC.